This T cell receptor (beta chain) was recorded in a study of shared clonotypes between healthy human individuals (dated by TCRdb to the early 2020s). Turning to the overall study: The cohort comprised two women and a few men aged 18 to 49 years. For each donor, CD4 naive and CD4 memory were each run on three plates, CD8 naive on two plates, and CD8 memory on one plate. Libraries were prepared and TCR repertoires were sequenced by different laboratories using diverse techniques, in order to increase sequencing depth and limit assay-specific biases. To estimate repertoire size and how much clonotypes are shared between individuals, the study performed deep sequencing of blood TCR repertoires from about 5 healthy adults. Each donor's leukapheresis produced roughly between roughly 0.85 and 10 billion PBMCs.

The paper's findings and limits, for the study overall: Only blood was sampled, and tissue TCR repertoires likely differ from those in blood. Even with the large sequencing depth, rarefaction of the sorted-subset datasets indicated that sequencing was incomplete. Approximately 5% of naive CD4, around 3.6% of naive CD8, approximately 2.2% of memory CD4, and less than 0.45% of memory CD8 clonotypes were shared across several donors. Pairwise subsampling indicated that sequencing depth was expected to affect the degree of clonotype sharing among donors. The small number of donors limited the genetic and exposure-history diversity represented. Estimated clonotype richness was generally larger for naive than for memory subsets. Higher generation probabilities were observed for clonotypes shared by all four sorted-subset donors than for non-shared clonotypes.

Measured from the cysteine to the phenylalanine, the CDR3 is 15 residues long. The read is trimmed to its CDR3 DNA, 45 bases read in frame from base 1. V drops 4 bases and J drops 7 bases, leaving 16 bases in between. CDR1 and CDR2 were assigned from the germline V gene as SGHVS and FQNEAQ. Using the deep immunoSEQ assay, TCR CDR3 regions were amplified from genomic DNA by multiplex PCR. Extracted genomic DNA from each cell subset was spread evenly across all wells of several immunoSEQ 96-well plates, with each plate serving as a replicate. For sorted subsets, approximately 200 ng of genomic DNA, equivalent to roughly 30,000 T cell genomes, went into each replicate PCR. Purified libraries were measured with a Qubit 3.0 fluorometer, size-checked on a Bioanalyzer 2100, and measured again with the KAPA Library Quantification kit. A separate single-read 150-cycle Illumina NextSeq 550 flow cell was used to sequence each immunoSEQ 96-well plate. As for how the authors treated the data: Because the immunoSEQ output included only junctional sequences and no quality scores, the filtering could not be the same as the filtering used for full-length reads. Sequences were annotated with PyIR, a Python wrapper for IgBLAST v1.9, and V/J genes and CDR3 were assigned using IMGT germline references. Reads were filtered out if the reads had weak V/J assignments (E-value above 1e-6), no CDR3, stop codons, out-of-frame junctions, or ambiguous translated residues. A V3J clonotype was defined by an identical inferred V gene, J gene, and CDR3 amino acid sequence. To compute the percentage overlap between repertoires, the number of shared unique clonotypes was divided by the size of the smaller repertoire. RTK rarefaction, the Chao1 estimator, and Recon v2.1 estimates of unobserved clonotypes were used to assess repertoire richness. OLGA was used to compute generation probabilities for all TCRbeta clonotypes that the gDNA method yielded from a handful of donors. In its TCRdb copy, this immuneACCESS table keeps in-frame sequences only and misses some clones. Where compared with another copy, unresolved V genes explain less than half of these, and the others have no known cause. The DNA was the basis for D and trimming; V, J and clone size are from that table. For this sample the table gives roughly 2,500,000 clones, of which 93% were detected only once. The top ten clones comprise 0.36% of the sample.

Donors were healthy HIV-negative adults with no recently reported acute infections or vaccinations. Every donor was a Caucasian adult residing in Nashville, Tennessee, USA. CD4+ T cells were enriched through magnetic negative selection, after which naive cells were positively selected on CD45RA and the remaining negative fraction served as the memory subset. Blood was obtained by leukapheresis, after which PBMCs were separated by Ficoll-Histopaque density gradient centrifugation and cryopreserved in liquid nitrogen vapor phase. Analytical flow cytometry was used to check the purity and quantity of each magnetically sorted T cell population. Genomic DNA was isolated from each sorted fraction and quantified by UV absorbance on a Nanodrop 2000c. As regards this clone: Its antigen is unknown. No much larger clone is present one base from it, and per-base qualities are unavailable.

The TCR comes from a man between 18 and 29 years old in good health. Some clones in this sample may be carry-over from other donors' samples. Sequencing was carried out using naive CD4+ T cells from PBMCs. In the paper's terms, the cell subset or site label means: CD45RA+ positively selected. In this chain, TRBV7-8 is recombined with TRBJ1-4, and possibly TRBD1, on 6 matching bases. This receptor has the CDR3 CASSSTGLQGEKLFF. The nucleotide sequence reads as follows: TGTGCCAGCAGCTCAACAGGGTTACAAGGTGAAAAACTGTTTTTT.